Sequencing of this TCR beta chain was carried out in a study of T cell changes during pregnancy in multiple sclerosis. Sequenced by immunoSEQ multiplex PCR; TCRdb stores in-frame clones only, minus some. The sample has over 50,000 clones, around nine tenths seen once. Trimming shortened V by 0 bases and J by 7 bases, and 14 bases separated the two germline ends. Germline assignment: CDR1 SGHNT and CDR2 YYREEE (reference sequence). The CDR3 totals 16 residues. Sequenced: peripheral blood from another person, used as feeder cells. This sequence joins TRBV5-4 and TRBJ1-6; D is perhaps TRBD1 (5 bases). The clonotype was recovered from a human donor whose cells served as feeder cells for cultures in a pregnancy study. The CDR3 sequence is CASSLDAGGRNSPLHF. The CDR3 DNA is TGTGCCAGCAGCTTGGATGCCGGGGGGAGAAATTCACCCCTCCACTTT.